Given below is one TCR beta chain in context. This CDR3 region has 15 residues. Trimming left V 4 bases short and J 2 bases short, with 14 bases between. The V gene's germline CDR1 is SGHRS and CDR2 YFSETQ. This sample stems from a study of OX40 agonist ivuxolimab in advanced cancers. Study-level information: Enrolled patients in dose escalation had cancers that were hepatocellular carcinoma, melanoma, renal cell or head and neck cancer. In three patients, partial responses were observed, one with hepatocellular carcinoma and two with cutaneous melanoma.

The assay was immunoSEQ multiplex PCR, and TCRdb's table has in-frame clones only and misses some. The table lists about 99,000 clones, roughly nine tenths of them singletons. This clonotype was sampled from an adult with an advanced solid tumor such as melanoma, head and neck, liver or kidney cancer. J is TRBJ2-3 and V is TRBV5-1; maybe TRBD1 (5 bases). This material consisted of CD4+ or CD8+ T cells sorted from blood, taken in a trial of the OX40 agonist ivuxolimab. CDR3 sequence (DNA): TGCGCCAGCAGCCAACCCATAGGGGACACAGATACGCAGTATTTT. Its protein is CASSQPIGDTDTQYF.